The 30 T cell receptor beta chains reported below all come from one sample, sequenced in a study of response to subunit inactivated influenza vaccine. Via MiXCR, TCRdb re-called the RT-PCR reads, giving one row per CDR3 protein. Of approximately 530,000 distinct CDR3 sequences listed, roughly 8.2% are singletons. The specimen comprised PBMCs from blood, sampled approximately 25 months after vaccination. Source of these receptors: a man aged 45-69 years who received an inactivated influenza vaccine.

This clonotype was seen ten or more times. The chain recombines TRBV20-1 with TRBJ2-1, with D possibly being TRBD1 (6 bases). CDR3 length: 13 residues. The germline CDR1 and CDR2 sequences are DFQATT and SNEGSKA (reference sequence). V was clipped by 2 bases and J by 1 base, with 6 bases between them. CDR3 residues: CSARQGSYNEQFF. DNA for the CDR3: TGCAGTGCTAGACAGGGGTCCTACAATGAGCAGTTCTTC.

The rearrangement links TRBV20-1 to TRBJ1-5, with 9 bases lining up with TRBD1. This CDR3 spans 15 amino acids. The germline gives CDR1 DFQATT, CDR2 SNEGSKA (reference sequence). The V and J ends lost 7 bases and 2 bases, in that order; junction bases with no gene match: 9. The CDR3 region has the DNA TGCAGTGTACGGGGACAGGGAGGTCGCAATCAGCCCCAGCATTTT. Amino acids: CSVRGQGGRNQPQHF.

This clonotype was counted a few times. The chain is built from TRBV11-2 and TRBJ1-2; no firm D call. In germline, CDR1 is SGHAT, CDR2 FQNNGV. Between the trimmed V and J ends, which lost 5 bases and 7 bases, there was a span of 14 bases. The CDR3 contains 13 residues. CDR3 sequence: CASSPNPGVGYTF. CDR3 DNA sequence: TGTGCCAGCAGCCCAAACCCAGGAGTTGGCTACACCTTC.

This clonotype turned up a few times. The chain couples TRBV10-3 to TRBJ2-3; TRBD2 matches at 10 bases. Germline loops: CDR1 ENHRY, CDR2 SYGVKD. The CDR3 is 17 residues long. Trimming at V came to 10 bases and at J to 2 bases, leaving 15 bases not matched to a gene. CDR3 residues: CATTSGKGRGTTDTQYF. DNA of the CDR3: TGTGCCACTACTAGCGGGAAGGGTCGAGGTACCACAGATACGCAGTATTTT.

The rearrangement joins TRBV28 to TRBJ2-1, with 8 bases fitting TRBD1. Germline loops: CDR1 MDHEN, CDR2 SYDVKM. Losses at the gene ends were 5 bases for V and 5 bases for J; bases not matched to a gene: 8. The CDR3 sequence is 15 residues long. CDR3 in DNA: TGTGCCAGCAGTGTTTCAGGACAGGGTCACAATGAGCAGTTCTTC. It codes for CASSVSGQGHNEQFF.

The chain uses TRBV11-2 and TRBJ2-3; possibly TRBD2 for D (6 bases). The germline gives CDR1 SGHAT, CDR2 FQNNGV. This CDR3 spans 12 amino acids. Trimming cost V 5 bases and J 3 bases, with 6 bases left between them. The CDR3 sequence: CASSRETDTQYF. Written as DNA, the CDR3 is TGTGCCAGCAGCCGGGAGACAGATACGCAGTATTTT.

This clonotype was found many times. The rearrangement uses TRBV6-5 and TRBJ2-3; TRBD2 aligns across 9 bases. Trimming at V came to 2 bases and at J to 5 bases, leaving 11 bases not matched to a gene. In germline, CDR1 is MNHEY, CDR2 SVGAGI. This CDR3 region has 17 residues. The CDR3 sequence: CASSYETSGGERDTQYF. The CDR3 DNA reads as TGTGCCAGCAGTTACGAGACTAGCGGAGGAGAGAGAGATACGCAGTATTTT.

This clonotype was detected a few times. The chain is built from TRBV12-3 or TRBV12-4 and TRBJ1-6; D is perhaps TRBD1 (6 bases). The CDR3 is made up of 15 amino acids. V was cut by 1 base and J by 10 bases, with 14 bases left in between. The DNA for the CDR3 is TGTGCCAGCAGTTTAGTAGGAGGACAGACGTCACCCCTCCACTTT. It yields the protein CASSLVGGQTSPLHF.

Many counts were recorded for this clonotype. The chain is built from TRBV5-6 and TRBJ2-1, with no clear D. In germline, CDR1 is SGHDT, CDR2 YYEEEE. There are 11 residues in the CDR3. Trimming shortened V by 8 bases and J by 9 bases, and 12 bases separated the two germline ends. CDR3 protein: CASGWVPEQFF. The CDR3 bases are TGTGCCAGTGGGTGGGTTCCTGAGCAGTTCTTC.

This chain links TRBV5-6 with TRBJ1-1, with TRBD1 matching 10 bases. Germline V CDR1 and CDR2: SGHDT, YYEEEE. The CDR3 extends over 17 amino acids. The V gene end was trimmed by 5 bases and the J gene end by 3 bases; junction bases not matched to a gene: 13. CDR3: CASRPGQGLFMDTEAFF. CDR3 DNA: TGTGCCAGCAGACCGGGACAGGGGCTCTTTATGGACACTGAAGCTTTCTTT.

The chain's CDR3 is CSARASTGTDTQYF. CDR3 sequence (DNA): TGCAGTGCTAGAGCTTCAACGGGGACAGATACGCAGTATTTT. The rearrangement links TRBV20-1 to TRBJ2-3; D possibly corresponds to TRBD2 (5 bases). CDR3 size: 14 residues. Trimming stripped 1 base from V and 3 bases from J, with 11 bases between. Germline CDR1 reads DFQATT; CDR2 reads SNEGSKA (reference sequence).

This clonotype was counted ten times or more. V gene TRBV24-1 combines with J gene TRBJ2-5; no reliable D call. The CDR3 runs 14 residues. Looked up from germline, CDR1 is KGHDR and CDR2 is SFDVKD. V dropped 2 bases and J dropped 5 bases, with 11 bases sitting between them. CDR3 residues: CATSDSLDRETQYF. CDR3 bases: TGTGCCACCAGTGATTCGCTAGATCGGGAGACCCAGTACTTC.

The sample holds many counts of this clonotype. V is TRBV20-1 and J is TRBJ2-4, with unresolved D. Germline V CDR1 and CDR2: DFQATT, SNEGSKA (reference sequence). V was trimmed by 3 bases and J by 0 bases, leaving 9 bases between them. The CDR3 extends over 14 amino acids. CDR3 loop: CSASDLIAKNIQYF. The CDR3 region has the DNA TGCAGTGCTAGTGATCTTATAGCCAAAAACATTCAGTACTTC.

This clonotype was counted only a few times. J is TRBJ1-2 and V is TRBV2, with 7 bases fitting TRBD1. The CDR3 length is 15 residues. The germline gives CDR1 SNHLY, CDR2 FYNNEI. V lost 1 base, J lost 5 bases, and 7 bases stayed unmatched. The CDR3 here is CASSEGTGDKYGYTF. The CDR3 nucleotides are TGTGCCAGCAGTGAAGGGACAGGAGATAAGTATGGCTACACCTTC.

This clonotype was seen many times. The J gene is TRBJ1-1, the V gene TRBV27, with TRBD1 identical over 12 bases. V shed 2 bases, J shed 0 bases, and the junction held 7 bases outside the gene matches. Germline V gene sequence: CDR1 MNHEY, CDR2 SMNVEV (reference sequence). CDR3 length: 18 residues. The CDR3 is CASSLIGTGGGMNTEAFF. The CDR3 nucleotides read TGTGCCAGCAGTTTAATCGGGACAGGGGGCGGCATGAACACTGAAGCTTTCTTT.

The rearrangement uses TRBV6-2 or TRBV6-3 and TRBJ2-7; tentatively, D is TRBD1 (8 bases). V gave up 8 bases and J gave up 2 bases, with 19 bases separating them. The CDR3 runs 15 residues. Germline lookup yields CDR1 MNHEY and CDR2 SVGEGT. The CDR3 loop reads CASHRGGTGTYEQYF. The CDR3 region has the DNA TGTGCCAGCCATAGGGGGGGGACAGGAACCTACGAGCAGTACTTC.

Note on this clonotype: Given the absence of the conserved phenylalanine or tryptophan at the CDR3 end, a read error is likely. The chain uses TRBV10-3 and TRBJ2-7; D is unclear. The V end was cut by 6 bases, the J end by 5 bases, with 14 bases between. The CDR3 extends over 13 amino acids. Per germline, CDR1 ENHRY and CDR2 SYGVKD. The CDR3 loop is CAISPSPLDEQYS. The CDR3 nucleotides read TGTGCCATCAGCCCTTCTCCTTTGGACGAGCAGTACTCC.

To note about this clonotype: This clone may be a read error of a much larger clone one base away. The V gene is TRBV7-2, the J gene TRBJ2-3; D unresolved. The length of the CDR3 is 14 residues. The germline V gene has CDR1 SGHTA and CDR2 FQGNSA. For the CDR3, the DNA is TGTTCCAGCAGCCCATCGTCTAGCACAGATACGCAGTATTTT. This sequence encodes CSSSPSSSTDTQYF.

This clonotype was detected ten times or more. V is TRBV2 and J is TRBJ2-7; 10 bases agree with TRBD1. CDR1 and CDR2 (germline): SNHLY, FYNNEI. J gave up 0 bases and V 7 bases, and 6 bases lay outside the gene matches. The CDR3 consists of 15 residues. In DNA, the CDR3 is TGTGCCAGCACCCAGGACAGGGGGTACTCCTACGAGCAGTACTTC. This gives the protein CASTQDRGYSYEQYF.

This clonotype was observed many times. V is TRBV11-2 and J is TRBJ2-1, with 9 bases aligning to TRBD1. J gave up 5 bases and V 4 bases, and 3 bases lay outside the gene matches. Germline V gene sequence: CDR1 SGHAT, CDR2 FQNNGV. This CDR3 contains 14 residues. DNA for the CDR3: TGTGCCAGCAGCTGGGACAGGGAAAACAATGAGCAGTTCTTC. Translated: CASSWDRENNEQFF.

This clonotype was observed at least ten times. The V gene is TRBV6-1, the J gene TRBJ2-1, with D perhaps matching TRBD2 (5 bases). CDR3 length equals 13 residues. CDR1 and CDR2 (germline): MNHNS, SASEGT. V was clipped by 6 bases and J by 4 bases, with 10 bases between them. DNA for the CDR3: TGTGCCAGCAGACCCACTAGTTACAATGAGCAGTTCTTC. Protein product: CASRPTSYNEQFF.

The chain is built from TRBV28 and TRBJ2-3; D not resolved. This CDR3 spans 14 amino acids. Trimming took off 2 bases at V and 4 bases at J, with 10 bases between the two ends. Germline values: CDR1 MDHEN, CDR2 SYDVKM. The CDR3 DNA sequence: TGTGCCAGCAGTTTAGGGGAACGGGCAGATACGCAGTATTTT. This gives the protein CASSLGERADTQYF.

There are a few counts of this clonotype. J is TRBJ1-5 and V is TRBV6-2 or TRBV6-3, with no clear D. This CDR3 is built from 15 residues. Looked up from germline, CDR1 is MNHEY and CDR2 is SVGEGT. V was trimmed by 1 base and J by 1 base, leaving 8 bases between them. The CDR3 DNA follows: TGTGCCAGCAGTTACTTGGCCAGCAGCAATCAGCCCCAGCATTTT. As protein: CASSYLASSNQPQHF.

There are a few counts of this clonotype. CDR3 DNA sequence: TGTGCCAGCAACGTGCAGGGGCTGAGGGCTGAAGCTTTCTTT. Translating it yields CASNVQGLRAEAFF. V usage is TRBV7-8 and J usage is TRBJ1-1, with D possibly TRBD1 on 6 matching bases. The CDR3 contains 14 residues. Germline V gene sequence: CDR1 SGHVS, CDR2 FQNEAQ. Trimming took 7 bases from V and 6 from J, leaving 18 bases between them.

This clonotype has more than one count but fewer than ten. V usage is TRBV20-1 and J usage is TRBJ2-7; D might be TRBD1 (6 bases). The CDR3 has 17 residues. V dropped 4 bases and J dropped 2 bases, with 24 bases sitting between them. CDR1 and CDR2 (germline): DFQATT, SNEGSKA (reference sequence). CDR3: CSAKPQIGQLLTYEQYF. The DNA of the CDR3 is TGCAGTGCTAAGCCCCAAATAGGACAGCTATTAACCTACGAGCAGTACTTC.

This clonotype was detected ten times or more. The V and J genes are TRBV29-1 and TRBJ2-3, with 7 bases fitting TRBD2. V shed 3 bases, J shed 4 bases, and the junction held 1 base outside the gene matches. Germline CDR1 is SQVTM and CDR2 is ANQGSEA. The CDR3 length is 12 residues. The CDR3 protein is CSVDGGADTQYF. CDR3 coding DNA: TGCAGCGTTGATGGGGGGGCAGATACGCAGTATTTT.

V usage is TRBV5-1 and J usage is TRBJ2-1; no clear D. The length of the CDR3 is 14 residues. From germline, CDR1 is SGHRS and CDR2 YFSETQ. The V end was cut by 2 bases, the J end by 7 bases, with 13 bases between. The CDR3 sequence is CASSFSRPSNEQFF. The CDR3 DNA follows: TGCGCCAGCAGCTTCTCCCGTCCTTCTAATGAGCAGTTCTTC. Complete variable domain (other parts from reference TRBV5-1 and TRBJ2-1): KAGVTQTPRYLIKTRGQQVTLSCSPISGHRSVSWYQQTPGQGLQFLFEYFSETQRNKGNFPGRFSGRQFSNSRSEMNVSTLELGDSALYLCASSFSRPSNEQFFGPGTRLTVL.

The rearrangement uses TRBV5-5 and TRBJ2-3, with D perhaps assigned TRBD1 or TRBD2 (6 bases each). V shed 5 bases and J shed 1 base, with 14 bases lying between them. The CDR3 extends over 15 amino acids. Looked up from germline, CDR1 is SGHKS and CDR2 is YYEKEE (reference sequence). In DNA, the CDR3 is TGTGCCAGCAGGGAGTGGGGGGCAGGCACAGATACGCAGTATTTT. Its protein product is CASREWGAGTDTQYF.

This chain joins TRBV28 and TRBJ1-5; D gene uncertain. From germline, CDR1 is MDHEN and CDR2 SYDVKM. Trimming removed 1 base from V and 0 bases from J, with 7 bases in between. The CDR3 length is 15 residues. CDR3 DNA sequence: TGTGCCAGCAGTTTATTTGTGGTTAGCAATCAGCCCCAGCATTTT. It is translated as CASSLFVVSNQPQHF.

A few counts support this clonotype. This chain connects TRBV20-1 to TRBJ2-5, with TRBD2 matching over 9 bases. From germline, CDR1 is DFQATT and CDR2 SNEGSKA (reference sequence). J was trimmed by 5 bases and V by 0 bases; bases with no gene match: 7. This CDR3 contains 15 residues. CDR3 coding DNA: TGCAGTGCTAGAGATCAACTAGCGGGCGTGGAGACCCAGTACTTC. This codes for CSARDQLAGVETQYF.